In this sample, the clone carrying this T cell receptor (beta chain) turned up a few times. This entry is derived from a study of blood T cells in healthy people across ages. The CDR3 has 14 amino acids. Germline V gene sequence: CDR1 MDHEN, CDR2 SYDVKM. Losses at the gene ends were 4 bases for V and 8 bases for J; bases not matched to a gene: 6. A second PCR of roughly 7 to 11 cycles used a sample-barcoded 5' primer and a J-beta primer mix. TCRdb ran MiXCR on the 5' RACE reads and lists one entry per CDR3 protein. The table includes 800,000 or so distinct CDR3 sequences, roughly 25% detected once. These data were also reused for a study on T cells of mothers and their children. That source notes: Across the analysis, no persistent microchimeric T cell clones were detected.

The source of this sequence is a boy aged 10-17 years in good health. Material for sequencing was blood. The rearrangement joins TRBV28 to TRBJ2-1; 9 nucleotides align to TRBD2. The CDR3 loop reads CASSSLAGKDEQFF. The CDR3 DNA is TGTGCCAGCAGTTCCCTAGCGGGAAAGGATGAGCAGTTCTTC.